This is a list of T cell receptor beta chains from one sample in a study of blood T cell repertoires in COVID-19. The assay was immunoSEQ multiplex PCR, and TCRdb's table has in-frame clones only and misses some. The sample consists of around 300,000 clones, about nine tenths of them appearing once. The sequencing sample was made of peripheral blood. All receptors derive from a man aged 50-60 years with active or convalescent COVID-19. The CDR3 runs from the conserved cysteine through the conserved F or W. The D gene is left open where the match is weak. The size field is filled for only some rows; it gives once, few, many or a size class.

size,D,J,V,DNA,CDR3
-,-,TRBJ2-5,TRBV2,TGTGCCAGCAGTGAAGCGCCCAGGAAGTGGAAAAAAGAGACCCAGTACTTC,CASSEAPRKWKKETQYF
once,TRBD1,TRBJ1-2,TRBV28,TGTGCCAGCAGTTCACAGGGGTACTATGGCTACACCTTC,CASSSQGYYGYTF
-,TRBD1,TRBJ1-2,TRBV3-1/TRBV3-2,TGTGCCAGCAGCCAAGGACAGGGTTACGGCTACACCTTC,CASSQGQGYGYTF
-,TRBD2,TRBJ2-5,TRBV5-1,TGCGCCAGCAGCTCGGGACTAGCGGGAATAGGAGAGACCCAGTACTTC,CASSSGLAGIGETQYF
-,-,TRBJ2-5,TRBV23-1,TGCGCCAGCAGTCAACTCCCCCCTGGGAGGAGGAAAGAGACCCAGTACTTC,CASSQLPPGRRKETQYF
-,TRBD1,TRBJ1-1,TRBV6-5,TGTGCCAGCCGCGACAGGGGCACTGAAGCTTTCTTT,CASRDRGTEAFF
few,-,TRBJ2-2,TRBV7-2,TGTGCCAGCAGCTTAGGGCTAGCCGCCGGGGAGCTGTTTTTT,CASSLGLAAGELFF
-,TRBD1,TRBJ1-3,TRBV7-9,TGTGCCAGCAGCTACCCAGGGGGCTCTGGAAACACCATATATTTT,CASSYPGGSGNTIYF
-,-,TRBJ2-7,TRBV7-9,TGTGCCAGCACCGAGACAGGAGTGAACTACGAGCAGTACTTC,CASTETGVNYEQYF
-,-,TRBJ1-1,TRBV3-1/TRBV3-2,TGTGCCAGCAGCCAAGTGCCCGGTTTCTCGGCTTTCTTT,CASSQVPGFSAFF
-,TRBD2,TRBJ2-2,TRBV30,TGTGCCTGGAGTGGCCTAGCGGGAGGCACCGGGGAGCTGTTTTTT,CAWSGLAGGTGELFF
-,-,TRBJ1-1,TRBV28,TGTGCCAGCAGTTCGCCCAAGACAGGGAACACTGAAGCTTTCTTT,CASSSPKTGNTEAFF
-,-,TRBJ2-2,TRBV24-1,TGTGCCACCAGTGATTTAGGCGGGTCAAGCACCGGGGAGCTGTTTTTT,CATSDLGGSSTGELFF
few,-,TRBJ2-6,TRBV4-2,TGTGCCAGCAGCCAAGTAGGGTGGGGCGGACCTGGGGCCAACGTCCTGACTTTC,CASSQVGWGGPGANVLTF
-,-,TRBJ1-2,TRBV27,TGTGCCAGCAGTTTCTACCGGAACGTACAGGGTGATCGCGGCTACACCTTC,CASSFYRNVQGDRGYTF
few,TRBD1,TRBJ1-1,TRBV7-2,TGTGCCAGCAGCACTCAGGGGGACACTGAAGCTTTCTTT,CASSTQGDTEAFF
few,-,TRBJ1-2,TRBV2,TGTGCCAGCACCGAATCTGGACACTCCTATGGCTACACCTTC,CASTESGHSYGYTF
-,-,TRBJ2-7,TRBV5-1,TGCGCCAGCAGCTTGGCTGGACAGTCCTACGAGCAGTACTTC,CASSLAGQSYEQYF
-,-,TRBJ1-3,TRBV28,TGTGCCAGCAGTCCGGGGGGGATTCGTGGAAACACCATATATTTT,CASSPGGIRGNTIYF
-,TRBD2,TRBJ2-7,TRBV29-1,TGCAGCGTTGCTTGGCGGGGGGGAGACGAGCAGTACTTC,CSVAWRGGDEQYF
-,-,TRBJ2-3,TRBV9,TGTGCCAGCAGCATCTCGGAGGCAGACACAGATACGCAGTATTTT,CASSISEADTDTQYF
-,TRBD2,TRBJ2-1,TRBV5-1,TGCGCCAGCAGCTTGGACGGGAGGCCCCCCAATGAGCAGTTCTTC,CASSLDGRPPNEQFF
-,-,TRBJ1-6,TRBV10-3,TGTGCCATCACCAGGGGCTATAATTCACCCCTCCACTTT,CAITRGYNSPLHF
once,TRBD1,TRBJ1-6,TRBV6-5,TGTGCCAGCAGTACACAGGGGGCTGAATCACCCCTCCACTTT,CASSTQGAESPLHF
-,TRBD2,TRBJ2-7,TRBV20-1,TGCAGTGCAAGTGGGACTAGCGCTCTCTACGAGCAGTACTTC,CSASGTSALYEQYF
-,TRBD1,TRBJ1-2,TRBV6-1,TGTGCCAGCAGTTCCGGGACAGGGGCAGATGGCTACACCTTC,CASSSGTGADGYTF
few,-,TRBJ1-1,TRBV7-3,TGTGCCAGCAGCTGGACACCGAACACTGAAGCTTTCTTT,CASSWTPNTEAFF
-,-,TRBJ1-3,TRBV18,TGTGCCAGCTCATCCGGGACAAACTCTGGAAACACCATATATTTT,CASSSGTNSGNTIYF
-,-,TRBJ2-7,TRBV18,TGTGCCAGCTCACCTCAGGGGTCGTCCTACGAGCAGTACTTC,CASSPQGSSYEQYF
-,TRBD2,TRBJ2-1,TRBV19,TGTGCCAGCGGTGGACTAGCGGTCCCCGTGGAGCAGTTCTTC,CASGGLAVPVEQFF
-,-,TRBJ2-7,TRBV7-3,TGTGCCAGCAGCTTAAGTTCCGGACTTCCCTACGAGCAGTACTTC,CASSLSSGLPYEQYF
-,TRBD1,TRBJ2-3,TRBV4-3,TGCGCCAGCAGCCAAACCCCACCCGGCAGGGGGAGTCCTAGCACAGATACGCAGTATTTT,CASSQTPPGRGSPSTDTQYF
-,-,TRBJ2-7,TRBV10-2,TGCGCCAGCAGTCATCAGGGCTACTACGAGCAGTACTTC,CASSHQGYYEQYF
-,TRBD1,TRBJ1-2,TRBV27,TGTGCCAGCAGACGGGACAGGGGGACTTATGGCTACACCTTC,CASRRDRGTYGYTF
once,-,TRBJ2-3,TRBV6-2/TRBV6-3,TGTGCCAGCAGTTACTCGACTACGGCATACACAGATACGCAGTATTTT,CASSYSTTAYTDTQYF
-,-,TRBJ2-5,TRBV24-1,TGTGCCACGCAGGAGACAGGGAGGTCCCAAGAGACCCAGTACTTC,CATQETGRSQETQYF
-,-,TRBJ2-2,TRBV30,TGTGCCGGTCTGCGGCGGAGCACCGGGGAGCTGTTTTTT,CAGLRRSTGELFF
-,TRBD1,TRBJ1-2,TRBV28,TGTGCCAGCAGACCCGGGACAGGAGACCACTATGGCTACACCTTC,CASRPGTGDHYGYTF
few,TRBD1,TRBJ2-7,TRBV7-9,TGTGCCAGCAGTTCCCCGGACAGGTCCTCCTACGAGCAGTACTTC,CASSSPDRSSYEQYF
once,-,TRBJ1-1,TRBV27,-,CASSFGEGYTEAFF
-,-,TRBJ1-1,TRBV5-4,TGTGCCAGCAGCGGAGCACAGGGCAGCAGGACTGAAGCTTTCTTT,CASSGAQGSRTEAFF
-,-,TRBJ2-3,TRBV28,TGTGCCAGCAGTTCGGGGGGCGCGGGCACAGATACGCAGTATTTT,CASSSGGAGTDTQYF
-,-,TRBJ1-5,TRBV12-3/TRBV12-4,TGTGCCAGCAGTAAGGAGGAACAGCCCCAGCATTTT,CASSKEEQPQHF
-,-,TRBJ1-6,TRBV5-6,TGTGCCAGCAGCCGGGGGGTGTCCCTCGGTTCACCCCTCCACTTT,CASSRGVSLGSPLHF